This TCR beta chain is drawn from a study of identical twins. Findings of the study overall: For out-of-frame beta sequences, excess twin sharing was weaker.

V was clipped by 1 base and J by 5 bases, with 15 bases between them. The CDR3 covers 15 residues. Germline V lookup: CDR1 SGDLS, CDR2 YYNGEE. This clonotype appeared a few times. Its matching antigen is unknown. Through template switching, a universal primer site was introduced, and the cDNA contained unique molecular identifiers. TCRdb re-analysed the 5' RACE reads in MiXCR, keeping a single row per CDR3 protein. The table has some 900,000 distinct CDR3 sequences, approximately 13% seen once. These sequences were also reported in another study, on yellow fever vaccine responses in identical twins. Per that study: Twins showed a vaccine T cell response that reportedly seemed partly convergent, partly personalized.

The sequence was obtained from a woman between 18 and 30 years old in good health. Source material: PBMCs. V and J are TRBV9 and TRBJ2-5, with a tentative D call TRBD2 (5 bases). The CDR3 reads CASSVYGTGSETQYF. CDR3 sequence (DNA): TGTGCCAGCAGCGTATATGGCACGGGGTCGGAGACCCAGTACTTC.